The 29 T cell receptor beta chains listed next were all sequenced from one sample in a study of ipilimumab plus nivolumab after autologous stem cell transplantation (dated by TCRdb to the early 2020s). Libraries were made using the immunoSEQ multiplex PCR assay. TCRdb provides this immuneACCESS table in a form limited to in-frame rearrangements. Some clones are lacking; in checked studies, under half of them reflect an unresolved V gene, and why the rest are absent is not known. This sample has 20,000 or so clones in its table, and roughly four fifths of those were observed once. Of the sample, around 25% is held by the ten largest clones. The specimen was PBMCs, collected in a trial of ipilimumab plus nivolumab as post-transplant consolidation. The receptors shown here come from a male donor with diffuse large B-cell lymphoma.

The chain joins TRBV7-3 to TRBJ2-5; 7 nucleotides agree with TRBD2. The germline V gene encodes CDR1 SGHTA and CDR2 FQGTGA. CDR3 size: 15 residues. Trimming cost V 0 bases and J 5 bases; bases outside gene matches: 6. CDR3 loop: CASSLTGGSSETQYF. For the CDR3, the DNA is TGTGCCAGCAGCTTAACGGGCGGGAGTTCGGAGACCCAGTACTTC.

V is TRBV18 and J is TRBJ2-1; 8 bases fit TRBD1. This CDR3 spans 14 amino acids. V lost 5 bases to trimming and J lost 0 bases; unmatched junction nucleotides: 0. CDR1 is KGHSH, CDR2 LQKENI, per germline. CDR3 loop: CASSDRGSYNEQFF. DNA of the CDR3: TGTGCCAGCTCAGACAGGGGCTCCTACAATGAGCAGTTCTTC.

The chain joins TRBV7-3 to TRBJ2-1; 13 positions agree with TRBD2. V trimming: 2 bases; J trimming: 9 bases; junction bases outside the gene matches: 4. The CDR3 spans 15 residues. Germline V lookup: CDR1 SGHTA, CDR2 FQGTGA. The DNA for the CDR3 is TGTGCCAGCAGCTTAGGGACTAGCGGGATTCGTGAGCAGTTCTTC. It translates to CASSLGTSGIREQFF.

The rearrangement uses TRBV7-9 and TRBJ1-2; D remains ambiguous. CDR3 length: 15 residues. Trimming removed 1 base from V and 2 bases from J, with 11 bases in between. CDR1 SEHNR and CDR2 FQNEAQ come from the germline V gene (reference sequence). This chain's CDR3 is CASSLERRGNYGYTF. Here the CDR3 DNA reads TGTGCCAGCAGCTTAGAGAGACGGGGAAACTATGGCTACACCTTC.

This chain connects TRBV27 to TRBJ1-5; no clear D. Per germline, CDR1 MNHEY and CDR2 SMNVEV (reference sequence). Deletions cut 6 bases from V and 4 bases from J, with 10 bases between. The CDR3 extends over 13 amino acids. The CDR3 spells CASSPRWNQPQHF. The CDR3 bases are TGTGCCAGCAGCCCGAGATGGAATCAGCCCCAGCATTTT.

The rearrangement links TRBV2 to TRBJ2-1, with D perhaps matching TRBD1 (8 bases). Germline CDR1 SNHLY, CDR2 FYNNEI. V was pared by 4 bases and J by 7 bases, with 14 bases between. This CDR3 region has 14 residues. The CDR3 DNA reads TGTGCCAGCAGTGGCACAGGGGGGGTTAATGAGCAGTTCTTC. This sequence encodes CASSGTGGVNEQFF. Based on the CDR3 plus reference TRBV2 and TRBJ2-1, the full variable domain is EPEVTQTPSHQVTQMGQEVILRCVPISNHLYFYWYRQILGQKVEFLVSFYNNEISEKSEIFDDQFSVERPDGSNFTLKIRSTKLEDSAMYFCASSGTGGVNEQFFGPGTRLTVL.

J is TRBJ1-1 and V is TRBV6-1; 9 bases fit TRBD1. CDR1 MNHNS and CDR2 SASEGT come from the germline V gene. V was pared by 5 bases and J by 6 bases, with 4 bases of the junction left unmatched. This CDR3 is built from 13 residues. The DNA of the CDR3 is TGTGCCAGCAGTCATACAGGGGGCTCTGAAGCTTTCTTT. Amino acids: CASSHTGGSEAFF.

The V and J genes are TRBV10-3 and TRBJ2-1; D is uncertain. CDR1 is ENHRY, CDR2 SYGVKD, per germline. This CDR3 has 14 residues. The V end lost 3 bases, the J end lost 7 bases, and 13 bases lay between the germline ends. Here the CDR3 reads CAISEGSSANEQFF. Written as DNA, the CDR3 is TGTGCCATCAGTGAAGGCAGTTCCGCTAATGAGCAGTTCTTC.

This clone was seen a single time. The chain recombines TRBV19 with TRBJ1-3, with D possibly TRBD1 on 6 matching bases. Germline V gives CDR1 LNHDA, CDR2 SQIVND (reference sequence). The CDR3 extends over 16 amino acids. V shed 1 base and J shed 1 base, with 11 bases lying between them. The CDR3 sequence is CASSIGGTLSGNTIYF. The CDR3 coding sequence is TGTGCCAGTAGTATAGGCGGGACACTATCTGGAAACACCATATATTTT.

The chain recombines TRBV5-6 with TRBJ2-7; D remains unclear. The V gene's germline CDR1 is SGHDT and CDR2 YYEEEE. CDR3 size: 12 residues. The V end was cut by 4 bases, the J end by 2 bases, with 7 bases between. DNA for the CDR3: TGTGCCAGCAGCCGCGCGGCCTACGAGCAGTACTTC. It codes for CASSRAAYEQYF.

The CDR3 spells CASSSRGRRIIYEQYF. Written as DNA, the CDR3 is TGTGCCAGCAGCTCAAGGGGTCGACGGATAATATACGAGCAGTACTTC. V usage is TRBV11-2 and J usage is TRBJ2-7; TRBD1 is a possible D gene (5 bases). The germline V gene encodes CDR1 SGHAT and CDR2 FQNNGV. The CDR3 is made up of 16 amino acids. Trimming took off 4 bases at V and 4 bases at J, with 20 bases between the two ends.

The chain has TRBV9 and TRBJ2-1; maybe TRBD2 (5 bases). Trimming removed 2 bases from V and 9 bases from J, with 12 bases in between. Germline V gene lookup returns CDR1 SGDLS and CDR2 YYNGEE. The length of the CDR3 is 13 residues. Here the CDR3 reads CASSVRLEVEQFF. The CDR3 DNA reads TGTGCCAGCAGCGTCCGACTGGAGGTTGAGCAGTTCTTC.

The genes are TRBV6-5 and TRBJ1-2, with a weak D call TRBD1 (6 bases). The germline CDR1 and CDR2 sequences are MNHEY and SVGAGI. Deletions cut 6 bases from V and 8 bases from J, with 13 bases between. This CDR3 comprises 12 residues. The CDR3 sequence: CASRKGVEGYTF. The CDR3, as DNA: TGTGCCAGCAGAAAGGGGGTGGAAGGCTACACCTTC.

V and J are TRBV2 and TRBJ2-1; no clear D gene. V gave up 11 bases and J gave up 5 bases, with 7 bases separating them. This CDR3 region has 10 residues. Germline V gives CDR1 SNHLY, CDR2 FYNNEI. This chain's CDR3 is CASDNNEQFF. As DNA, the CDR3 is TGTGCCTCAGACAACAATGAGCAGTTCTTC.

This clone was counted only a few times. This sequence joins TRBV28 and TRBJ1-1; 10 bases are a match to TRBD1. The CDR3 loop spans 16 amino acids. Per germline, CDR1 MDHEN and CDR2 SYDVKM. V gave up 6 bases and J gave up 4 bases; unmatched junction bases: 11. The DNA for the CDR3 is TGTGCCAGCAGCCACCAAGGGGGACAGGGGCCCACTGAAGCTTTCTTT. It specifies CASSHQGGQGPTEAFF.

The chain is built from TRBV19 and TRBJ2-5; tentatively, D is TRBD1 (7 bases). V was cut by 10 bases and J by 3 bases, with 15 bases left in between. The length of the CDR3 is 13 residues. Germline assignment: CDR1 LNHDA and CDR2 SQIVND (reference sequence). The CDR3 loop reads CATRQGGEETQYF. The CDR3, as DNA: TGTGCCACTCGACAGGGAGGCGAAGAGACCCAGTACTTC.

The chain employs TRBV18 and TRBJ2-3; D is possibly TRBD1 (5 bases). This CDR3 comprises 15 residues. Trimming cost V 0 bases and J 6 bases, with 13 bases left between them. Per the germline V gene, CDR1 is KGHSH and CDR2 is LQKENI. The CDR3 nucleotides are TGTGCCAGCTCACCACCGGTGACAGCAGGGGATACGCAGTATTTT. Protein product: CASSPPVTAGDTQYF. The whole variable domain, remainder taken from reference TRBV18 and TRBJ2-3, is NAGVMQNPRHLVRRRGQEARLRCSPMKGHSHVYWYRQLPEEGLKFMVYLQKENIIDESGMPKERFSAEFPKEGPSILRIQQVVRGDSAAYFCASSPPVTAGDTQYFGPGTRLTVL.

J is TRBJ1-3 and V is TRBV19; D not resolved. Trimming cost V 11 bases and J 0 bases, with 8 bases left between them. This CDR3 contains 12 residues. Germline-derived CDR1 and CDR2 are LNHDA and SQIVND (reference sequence). CDR3 DNA: TGTGCCGTGGCGAGCTCTGGAAACACCATATATTTT. It encodes CAVASSGNTIYF. Based on the CDR3 plus reference TRBV19 and TRBJ1-3, the full variable domain is DGGITQSPKYLFRKEGQNVTLSCEQNLNHDAMYWYRQDPGQGLRLIYYSQIVNDFQKGDIAEGYSVSREKKESFPLTVTSAQKNPTAFYLCAVASSGNTIYFGEGSWLTVV.

The gene calls are TRBV19 and TRBJ1-6; the match to TRBD1 covers 9 bases. Trimming at V came to 4 bases and at J to 7 bases, leaving 8 bases not matched to a gene. The CDR3 spans 16 residues. The V gene's germline CDR1 is LNHDA and CDR2 SQIVND (reference sequence). The CDR3 region is CASSRVGQGRNSPLHF. The CDR3 region has the DNA TGTGCCAGTAGTAGGGTGGGACAGGGACGCAATTCACCCCTCCACTTT.

The table lists this clone with a count of one. This chain uses TRBV4-1 with TRBJ1-5; D possibly corresponds to TRBD1 (5 bases). CDR1 and CDR2 (germline): MGHRA, YSYEKL. The V end was cut by 6 bases, the J end by 4 bases, with 13 bases between. This CDR3 region has 14 residues. The CDR3 nucleotides read TGCGCCAGCAGGGAGAGGGAGGGGAATCAGCCCCAGCATTTT. Its protein is CASREREGNQPQHF.

The gene calls are TRBV10-3 and TRBJ2-5; TRBD1 is a possible D gene (5 bases). This CDR3 has 14 residues. V was clipped by 7 bases and J by 5 bases, with 17 bases between them. Germline V lookup: CDR1 ENHRY, CDR2 SYGVKD. CDR3 region: CAITPDSLMETQYF. DNA for the CDR3: TGTGCCATCACCCCAGACAGTTTAATGGAGACCCAGTACTTC.

V gene TRBV18 combines with J gene TRBJ2-7; 8 positions match TRBD2. CDR1 is KGHSH and CDR2 is LQKENI in the germline V gene. The ends lost 3 bases at V and 4 bases at J; junction bases unmatched: 2. The CDR3 runs to 13 residues. The DNA of the CDR3 is TGTGCCAGCTCACCGGCTAGCGGGTACGAGCAGTACTTC. This encodes CASSPASGYEQYF.

This chain uses TRBV5-5 with TRBJ2-7, with D possibly TRBD2 on 5 matching bases. In germline, CDR1 is SGHKS, CDR2 YYEKEE (reference sequence). V lost 4 bases and J 5 bases, leaving 10 bases between the germline ends. The CDR3 contains 12 residues. The CDR3 sequence: CASSPYGDEQYF. The DNA for the CDR3 is TGTGCCAGCAGCCCGTACGGGGACGAGCAGTACTTC.

V gene TRBV29-1 combines with J gene TRBJ1-2; D is ambiguous. Trimming removed 3 bases at V and 6 bases at J, with 11 bases between. The CDR3 is 12 amino acids. Germline lookup yields CDR1 SQVTM and CDR2 ANQGSEA. This CDR3 reads CSVERLPDGYTF. As DNA, the CDR3 is TGCAGCGTTGAGCGACTCCCTGATGGCTACACCTTC.

The rearrangement joins TRBV7-2 to TRBJ1-2; D unresolved. Germline V gene sequence: CDR1 SGHTA, CDR2 FQGNSA. The germline V and J ends were trimmed by 1 base and 6 bases, with 12 bases remaining between them. There are 14 residues in the CDR3. The CDR3 nucleotides read TGTGCCAGCAGCTTAGGGGTCGGAATTCATGGCTACACCTTC. Its translation: CASSLGVGIHGYTF.

The V and J genes are TRBV29-1 and TRBJ2-5; TRBD2 matches at 7 bases. The CDR3 length is 15 residues. CDR1 SQVTM and CDR2 ANQGSEA come from the germline V gene. The ends lost 6 bases at V and 5 bases at J; junction bases unmatched: 15. This CDR3 reads CSVMPGDYLIETQYF. The CDR3, as DNA: TGCAGCGTCATGCCCGGGGACTACTTGATTGAGACCCAGTACTTC.

This clone has only a few counts. The chain uses TRBV29-1 and TRBJ2-5; TRBD2 matches 11 bases. V gave up 5 bases and J gave up 0 bases; unmatched junction bases: 5. This CDR3 contains 15 residues. Germline V gene lookup returns CDR1 SQVTM and CDR2 ANQGSEA. CDR3 region: CSVSGGLADQETQYF. Here the CDR3 DNA reads TGCAGCGTTTCGGGGGGACTAGCGGACCAAGAGACCCAGTACTTC.

There are a few counts of this clone. The chain couples TRBV18 to TRBJ1-1; the D gene is possibly TRBD1 (5 bases). The germline CDR1 and CDR2 sequences are KGHSH and LQKENI. CDR3 length equals 14 residues. Trimming pared 2 bases from V and 1 base from J, leaving 8 bases between. CDR3 bases: TGTGCCAGCTCACCAATGACAGAGAACACTGAAGCTTTCTTT. Protein sequence: CASSPMTENTEAFF.

This chain connects TRBV28 to TRBJ1-1, with D possibly being TRBD1 (5 bases). Trimming pared 4 bases from V and 0 bases from J, leaving 12 bases between. Germline V gene lookup returns CDR1 MDHEN and CDR2 SYDVKM. This CDR3 region has 15 residues. This CDR3 is CASSSPGTMNTEAFF. The CDR3 bases are TGTGCCAGCAGTTCCCCGGGGACCATGAACACTGAAGCTTTCTTT. Full variable domain (rest looked up from reference TRBV28 and TRBJ1-1): DVKVTQSSRYLVKRTGEKVFLECVQDMDHENMFWYRQDPGLGLRLIYFSYDVKMKEKGDIPEGYSVSREKKERFSLILESASTNQTSMYLCASSSPGTMNTEAFFGQGTRLTVV.